The T cell receptor (beta chain) described here comes from a study of cytomegalovirus exposure and HLA in healthy donors. As for the study in general: HLA-typed donors were the source of tens of millions of unique TCRs held in an early data release. For the roughly 390 genotyped donors, 65% to 90% fell within the Caucasian-associated ancestry cluster. Findings and caveats of the study: Productive status was seen about 90% or about 30% of the time for most TCR beta V segments in an earlier analysis.

The table lists this clone with a few counts. Antigen unknown. The CDR3 totals 14 residues. Germline CDR1 MGHDK, CDR2 SYGVNS. Trimming at V came to 5 bases and at J to 3 bases, leaving 6 bases not matched to a gene. 13 Jbeta primers and 60 Vbeta primers were used for the PCR. The protocol was immunoSEQ multiplex PCR, while the TCRdb copy is restricted to in-frame clones and leaves out a portion. The sample shows 100,000 or so clones, about 13% of them seen only once. Sequenced sample: PBMCs. The clonotype originates from a man aged 40-50 years in good health and CMV-seropositive. This chain links TRBV25-1 with TRBJ2-7, with 8 bases matching TRBD1. The CDR3 DNA sequence: TGTGCCAGCAGTACAGGGGGGATGGTCTACGAGCAGTACTTC. Amino acids: CASSTGGMVYEQYF.